These 26 T cell receptor beta chains came from one sample sequenced in a study of CD8+CD57+ T cells in acquired aplastic anemia. Sequencing involved patients with CD8+CD57+ cell expansion previously shown by flow cytometry. CDR3 and TCR beta VDJ profiling relied on a genomic DNA template. TCRdb re-derived calls from the reads in MiXCR, one entry per CDR3 protein. Among 150,000 to 200,000 distinct CDR3 sequences listed, roughly 50% were seen once. The sample comprised sorted CD4+, CD8+, or CD8+CD57+ T cells (not recorded which) from PBMCs. These receptors all come from a human donor with aplastic anemia.

This clonotype was observed a few times. V usage is TRBV29-1 and J usage is TRBJ2-7; TRBD2 matches 7 bases. The length of the CDR3 is 15 residues. Germline CDR1 SQVTM, CDR2 ANQGSEA. After removal of 1 base from V and 3 bases from J, the junction contained 9 bases not matched to a gene. CDR3: CSVEGTRAGDYEQYF. CDR3 coding DNA: TGCAGCGTTGAAGGGACGAGGGCGGGAGACTACGAGCAGTACTTC.

This rearrangement joins TRBV14 to TRBJ2-7, with TRBD1 matching 10 bases. Germline trimming cut 2 bases from V and 1 base from J; bases unmatched to any gene: 2. Germline CDR1 is SGHDN and CDR2 is FVKESK. The CDR3 sequence is 15 residues long. The CDR3 region is CASSQRTGGSYEQYF. The CDR3 DNA is TGTGCCAGCAGCCAAAGGACAGGGGGGTCCTACGAGCAGTACTTC.

This clonotype was seen repeatedly, ten times or more. The rearrangement joins TRBV12-3 or TRBV12-4 to TRBJ2-7; a weak D match, TRBD1 (6 bases). This CDR3 is built from 15 residues. The V end lost 3 bases, the J end lost 9 bases, and 21 bases lay between the germline ends. The CDR3 region has the DNA TGTGCCAGCAGTTTTAGGTGGCAGGGGATATTTAGGCAGTACTTC. It encodes CASSFRWQGIFRQYF.

This clonotype was seen repeatedly, ten times or more. This chain connects TRBV10-3 to TRBJ2-1, with 10 bases matching TRBD2. The CDR3 runs 20 residues. Germline trimming cut 0 bases from V and 3 bases from J; bases unmatched to any gene: 14. In germline, CDR1 is ENHRY, CDR2 SYGVKD. As DNA, the CDR3 is TGTGCCATCAGTGAGTCCGGACAGGGCTTTACTAGCGGGATCTACAATGAGCAGTTCTTC. This sequence encodes CAISESGQGFTSGIYNEQFF.

The V call is TRBV7-6, the J call TRBJ2-1; TRBD2 is a possible D gene (5 bases). Per the germline V gene, CDR1 is SGHVS and CDR2 is FNYEAQ. The CDR3 has 14 amino acids. With 5 bases removed from V and 8 bases from J, the gap between germline ends came to 16 bases. In nucleotides, the CDR3 is TGTGCCAGCAGCCCCTCGTCGGTCGGGGATGAGCAGTTCTTC. Translation: CASSPSSVGDEQFF.

This clonotype was seen repeatedly, ten times or more. This chain links TRBV12-5 with TRBJ1-5, with TRBD1 as a possible D gene (5 bases). CDR1 LGHNT and CDR2 FRNRAP come from the germline V gene. This CDR3 spans 13 amino acids. The ends were cut back, 1 base at V and 6 bases at J, with 7 bases in the middle. CDR3 nucleotides: TGTGCTAGTGGTTTGGGTGGGGGTCAGCCCCAGCATTTT. Encoded protein: CASGLGGGQPQHF. The whole variable domain, remainder taken from reference TRBV12-5 and TRBJ1-5, is DARVTQTPRHKVTEMGQEVTMRCQPILGHNTVFWYRQTMMQGLELLAYFRNRAPLDDSGMPKDRFSAEMPDATLATLKIQPSEPRDSAVYFCASGLGGGQPQHFGDGTRLSIL.

This clonotype was detected many times. This chain uses TRBV7-9 with TRBJ2-3; D may be TRBD2 (6 bases). The germline V and J ends were trimmed by 5 bases and 2 bases, with 23 bases remaining between them. CDR3 length equals 18 residues. From germline, CDR1 is SEHNR and CDR2 FQNEAQ (reference sequence). CDR3 DNA sequence: TGTGCCAGCAGCCGGCGGGATACGCCCCGACCAGCCACAGATACGCAGTATTTT. Translated, it gives CASSRRDTPRPATDTQYF.

The chain combines TRBV11-1 with TRBJ2-1; D unclear. Trimming took off 10 bases at V and 0 bases at J, with 22 bases between the two ends. The CDR3 contains 17 residues. Germline V gives CDR1 SGHAT, CDR2 FQDESV (reference sequence). CDR3 in amino acids: CATSKTTADSSYNEQFF. CDR3 sequence (DNA): TGTGCCACCAGTAAGACAACCGCGGATAGCTCCTACAATGAGCAGTTCTTC.

This clonotype has at least ten counts. The chain uses TRBV5-1 and TRBJ2-5; the D gene could be TRBD1 or TRBD2 (6 bases each). Trimming pared 5 bases from V and 4 bases from J, leaving 18 bases between. The germline gives CDR1 SGHRS, CDR2 YFSETQ. The CDR3 runs to 15 residues. The CDR3 DNA follows: TGCGCCAGCAGTTCGGGGGACATTTCCACAGAGACCCAGTACTTC. Amino acids: CASSSGDISTETQYF. Combining the CDR3 with reference TRBV5-1 and TRBJ2-5 gives the whole variable domain KAGVTQTPRYLIKTRGQQVTLSCSPISGHRSVSWYQQTPGQGLQFLFEYFSETQRNKGNFPGRFSGRQFSNSRSEMNVSTLELGDSALYLCASSSGDISTETQYFGPGTRLLVL.

The genes are TRBV25-1 and TRBJ1-1; 11 nucleotides agree with TRBD1. The length of the CDR3 is 15 residues. V trimming: 5 bases; J trimming: 4 bases; junction bases outside the gene matches: 6. CDR1 and CDR2 (germline): MGHDK, SYGVNS. The CDR3 region is CASSLSGTGGTEAFF. CDR3 coding DNA: TGTGCCAGCAGTCTTTCCGGGACAGGGGGCACTGAAGCTTTCTTT.

This clonotype occurred many times. The genes are TRBV20-1 and TRBJ2-7; D gene uncertain. CDR3 length: 11 residues. The germline V gene encodes CDR1 DFQATT and CDR2 SNEGSKA (reference sequence). The V end lost 0 bases, the J end lost 6 bases, and 6 bases lay between the germline ends. CDR3 in amino acids: CSARDASEQYF. CDR3 nucleotides: TGCAGTGCTAGAGACGCAAGCGAGCAGTACTTC.

This clonotype came up once. The V gene is TRBV20-1, the J gene TRBJ1-2; the D is unclear. The CDR3 loop spans 13 amino acids. Trimming removed 3 bases from V and 0 bases from J, with 8 bases in between. In germline, CDR1 is DFQATT, CDR2 SNEGSKA (reference sequence). CDR3: CSARNRANYGYTF. CDR3 bases: TGCAGTGCTAGGAACAGAGCTAACTATGGCTACACCTTC.

The chain combines TRBV27 with TRBJ1-1, with D hard to call. V dropped 3 bases and J dropped 4 bases, with 12 bases sitting between them. The CDR3 extends over 14 amino acids. From germline, CDR1 is MNHEY and CDR2 SMNVEV (reference sequence). The CDR3: CASSFPALGTEAFF. In DNA, the CDR3 is TGTGCCAGCAGTTTCCCCGCCCTTGGCACTGAAGCTTTCTTT.

This chain links TRBV20-1 with TRBJ2-1; 7 bases agree with TRBD1. The CDR3 is 13 amino acids. V trimming: 5 bases; J trimming: 8 bases; junction bases outside the gene matches: 9. Germline CDR1 is DFQATT and CDR2 is SNEGSKA (reference sequence). This CDR3 is CSADRQGIDEQFF. CDR3 bases: TGCAGTGCTGATCGACAGGGAATCGATGAGCAGTTCTTC.

The chain joins TRBV7-2 to TRBJ2-1; 7 bases align to TRBD1. The CDR3 is 13 amino acids. Germline V gives CDR1 SGHTA, CDR2 FQGNSA. The junction had 7 bases not matched to a gene; V was cut back by 5 bases and J by 9 bases. The chain's CDR3 is CASSQRRDSEQFF. The CDR3 DNA sequence: TGTGCCAGCAGCCAGCGCAGGGACAGTGAGCAGTTCTTC. The variable domain in full, with the rest retrieved from reference TRBV7-2 and TRBJ2-1, is GAGVSQSPSNKVTEKGKDVELRCDPISGHTALYWYRQSLGQGLEFLIYFQGNSAPDKSGLPSDRFSAERTGGSVSTLTIQRTQQEDSAVYLCASSQRRDSEQFFGPGTRLTVL.

This clonotype has a handful of counts. The rearrangement joins TRBV7-2 to TRBJ2-7; perhaps TRBD2 as D (7 bases). Germline V lookup: CDR1 SGHTA, CDR2 FQGNSA. The V and J ends lost 5 bases and 3 bases respectively, with 26 bases between them. The CDR3 is 18 residues long. CDR3 sequence: CASSPRGGLPKNLYEQYF. In DNA form, the CDR3 reads TGTGCCAGCAGCCCTAGGGGGGGACTACCAAAAAACCTCTACGAGCAGTACTTC. The complete variable domain, with remaining parts taken from reference TRBV7-2 and TRBJ2-7, reads GAGVSQSPSNKVTEKGKDVELRCDPISGHTALYWYRQSLGQGLEFLIYFQGNSAPDKSGLPSDRFSAERTGGSVSTLTIQRTQQEDSAVYLCASSPRGGLPKNLYEQYFGPGTRLTVT.

Many counts were recorded for this clonotype. The CDR3 nucleotides read TGTGCCAGCAGCGAAACAGGGTACCAAGAGACCCAGTACTTC. Translating it yields CASSETGYQETQYF. The V gene is TRBV9, the J gene TRBJ2-5; possibly TRBD1 for D (6 bases). From germline, CDR1 is SGDLS and CDR2 YYNGEE. Trimming stripped 3 bases from V and 0 bases from J, with 9 bases between. This CDR3 has 14 amino acids.

This clonotype was counted many times. The V and J genes are TRBV6-1 and TRBJ2-2; no clear D gene. CDR1 and CDR2 (germline): MNHNS, SASEGT. The CDR3 spans 14 residues. Trimming left V 6 bases short and J 0 bases short, with 8 bases between. The CDR3 loop reads CASRRISNTGELFF. CDR3 coding DNA: TGTGCCAGCAGACGAATCTCGAACACCGGGGAGCTGTTTTTT.

Comment on this clonotype: A clone one base away is much larger, so this may be a read error. The J gene is TRBJ2-5, the V gene TRBV9; 7 positions match TRBD2. The CDR3 has 17 residues. CDR1 and CDR2 from the germline V gene are SGDLS and YYNGEE. V lost 3 bases to trimming and J lost 1 base; unmatched junction nucleotides: 12. In DNA form, the CDR3 reads TGTGCCAGCAGCGCAGGTAGGCTTAGCGGGCTCCAAGAGACCCAGTACTTC. It translates to CASSAGRLSGLQETQYF.

This clonotype was recorded at least ten times. This chain uses TRBV3-1 with TRBJ2-3; D ambiguous. The germline CDR1 and CDR2 sequences are LGHDT and YNNKEL (reference sequence). Deletions cut 0 bases from V and 4 bases from J, with 5 bases between. This CDR3 is 13 amino acids long. The CDR3 sequence is CASSQEGPDTQYF. Here the CDR3 DNA reads TGTGCCAGCAGCCAAGAAGGTCCAGATACGCAGTATTTT.

This clonotype was observed a handful of times. This chain uses TRBV15 with TRBJ1-1; D ambiguous. CDR1 LNHNV and CDR2 YYDKDF come from the germline V gene (reference sequence). V was cut by 5 bases and J by 1 base, with 14 bases left in between. The CDR3 length is 15 residues. The CDR3 DNA reads TGTGCCACCAGCGCGGGATCGGCGGGGAACACTGAAGCTTTCTTT. Translated, it gives CATSAGSAGNTEAFF.

With respect to this clonotype: It is likely a read error, because the conserved phenylalanine at the end of the CDR3 is missing. This chain uses TRBV6-2 or TRBV6-3 with TRBJ2-7; tentative D call: TRBD1 (6 bases). The CDR3 is 12 amino acids. Per the germline V gene, CDR1 is MNHEY and CDR2 is SVGEGT. V was shortened by 6 bases and J by 6 bases, with 12 bases between the two germline ends. The CDR3 protein is CASRESGAEQYS. The CDR3 bases are TGTGCCAGCAGGGAGTCAGGGGCCGAGCAGTACTCC.

This sequence joins TRBV5-1 and TRBJ2-6; D might be TRBD1 (6 bases). Germline V gene lookup returns CDR1 SGHRS and CDR2 YFSETQ. Trimming removed 4 bases from V and 0 bases from J, with 14 bases in between. The CDR3 sequence is 17 residues long. CDR3 in DNA: TGCGCCAGCAGCGACAGGAAGGGAATCTCTGGGGCCAACGTCCTGACTTTC. It is translated as CASSDRKGISGANVLTF. Looking up the rest from reference TRBV5-1 and TRBJ2-6 gives the full variable domain: KAGVTQTPRYLIKTRGQQVTLSCSPISGHRSVSWYQQTPGQGLQFLFEYFSETQRNKGNFPGRFSGRQFSNSRSEMNVSTLELGDSALYLCASSDRKGISGANVLTFGAGSRLTVL.

A remark on this clonotype: Compared with germline, one end of the junction differs, possibly owing to a read error. The CDR3 is CASRQGGQETQDF. DNA for the CDR3: TGTGCCAGCAGACAGGGTGGGCAAGAGACCCAGGACTTC. V usage is TRBV5-4 and J usage is TRBJ2-5; tentatively, D is TRBD1 (6 bases). The CDR3 extends over 13 amino acids. The germline V gene has CDR1 SGHNT and CDR2 YYREEE (reference sequence).

This clonotype showed up many times. The V gene is TRBV5-1, the J gene TRBJ1-1; D call uncertain. CDR3 length: 13 residues. Germline lookup yields CDR1 SGHRS and CDR2 YFSETQ. V lost 2 bases and J lost 3, with 8 bases in between. CDR3 DNA: TGCGCCAGCAGCTTTGGTTCCGACACTGAAGCTTTCTTT. It translates to CASSFGSDTEAFF.

This clonotype was found many times. V is TRBV5-6 and J is TRBJ1-1; D call uncertain. Germline CDR1 and CDR2: SGHDT and YYEEEE. V was trimmed by 2 bases and J by 4 bases, leaving 6 bases between them. The CDR3 has 12 amino acids. CDR3 nucleotide sequence: TGTGCCAGCAGCTTTTCCGCCACTGAAGCTTTCTTT. Translating gives CASSFSATEAFF. Full variable domain (remainder filled in from reference TRBV5-6 and TRBJ1-1): DAGVTQSPTHLIKTRGQQVTLRCSPKSGHDTVSWYQQALGQGPQFIFQYYEEEERQRGNFPDRFSGHQFPNYSSELNVNALLLGDSALYLCASSFSATEAFFGQGTRLTVV.